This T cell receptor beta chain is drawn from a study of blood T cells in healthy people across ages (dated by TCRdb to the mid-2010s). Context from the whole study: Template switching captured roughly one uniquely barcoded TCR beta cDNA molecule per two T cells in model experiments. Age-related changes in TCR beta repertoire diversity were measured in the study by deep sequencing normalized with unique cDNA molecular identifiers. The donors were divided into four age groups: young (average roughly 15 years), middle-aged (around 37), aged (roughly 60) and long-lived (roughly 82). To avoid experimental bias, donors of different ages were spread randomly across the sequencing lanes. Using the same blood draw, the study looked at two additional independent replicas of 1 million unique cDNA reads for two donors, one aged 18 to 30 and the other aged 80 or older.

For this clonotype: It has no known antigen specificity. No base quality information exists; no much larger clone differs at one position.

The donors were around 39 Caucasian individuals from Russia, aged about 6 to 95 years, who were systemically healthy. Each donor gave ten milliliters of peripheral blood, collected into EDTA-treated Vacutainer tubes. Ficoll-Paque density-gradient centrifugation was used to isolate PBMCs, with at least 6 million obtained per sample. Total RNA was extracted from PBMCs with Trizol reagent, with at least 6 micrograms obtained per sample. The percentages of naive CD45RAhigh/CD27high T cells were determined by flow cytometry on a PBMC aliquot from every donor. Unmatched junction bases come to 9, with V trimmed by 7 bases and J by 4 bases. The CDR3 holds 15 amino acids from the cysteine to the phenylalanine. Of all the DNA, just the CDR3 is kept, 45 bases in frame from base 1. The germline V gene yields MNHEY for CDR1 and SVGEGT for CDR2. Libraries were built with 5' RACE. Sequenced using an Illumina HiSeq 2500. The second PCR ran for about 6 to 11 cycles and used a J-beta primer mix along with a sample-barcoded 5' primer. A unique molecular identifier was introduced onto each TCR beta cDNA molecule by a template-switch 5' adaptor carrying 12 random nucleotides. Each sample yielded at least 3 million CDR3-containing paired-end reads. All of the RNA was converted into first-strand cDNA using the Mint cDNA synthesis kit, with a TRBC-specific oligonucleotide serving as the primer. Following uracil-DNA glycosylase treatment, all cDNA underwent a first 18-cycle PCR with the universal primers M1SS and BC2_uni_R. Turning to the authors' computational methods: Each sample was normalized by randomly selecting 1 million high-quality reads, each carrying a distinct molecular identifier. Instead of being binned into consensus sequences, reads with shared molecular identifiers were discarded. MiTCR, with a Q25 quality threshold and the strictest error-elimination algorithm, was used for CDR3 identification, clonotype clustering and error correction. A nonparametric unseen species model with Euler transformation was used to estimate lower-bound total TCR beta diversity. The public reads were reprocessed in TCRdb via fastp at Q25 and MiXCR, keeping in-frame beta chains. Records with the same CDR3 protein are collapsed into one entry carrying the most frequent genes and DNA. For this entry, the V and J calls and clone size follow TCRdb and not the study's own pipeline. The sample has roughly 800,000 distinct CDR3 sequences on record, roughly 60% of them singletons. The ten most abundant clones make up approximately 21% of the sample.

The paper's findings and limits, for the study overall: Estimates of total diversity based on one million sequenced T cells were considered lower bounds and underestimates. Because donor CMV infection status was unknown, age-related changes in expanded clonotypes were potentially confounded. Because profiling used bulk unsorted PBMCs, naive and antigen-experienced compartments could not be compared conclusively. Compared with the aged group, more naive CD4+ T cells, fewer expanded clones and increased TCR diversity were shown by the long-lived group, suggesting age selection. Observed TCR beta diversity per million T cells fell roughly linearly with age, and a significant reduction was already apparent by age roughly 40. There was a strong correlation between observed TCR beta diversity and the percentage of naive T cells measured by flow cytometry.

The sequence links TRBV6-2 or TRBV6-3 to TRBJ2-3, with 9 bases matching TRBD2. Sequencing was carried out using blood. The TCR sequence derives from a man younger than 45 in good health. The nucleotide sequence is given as TGTGCCAGCACCTTAGCGGGAGAGGCCGCAGATACGCAGTATTTT. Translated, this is CASTLAGEAADTQYF.